The 8 T cell receptor beta chains listed next were all sequenced from one sample in a study of control samples from healthy donors and cancer patients (dated by TCRdb to 2018 to 2020). Receptor libraries were prepared by the immunoSEQ multiplex PCR assay. What TCRdb holds here is the immuneACCESS table cut down to in-frame rearrangements. Part of the clones is not present; checked against another copy, under half of the missing clones reflect an unresolved V gene, and the others are unexplained. This sample holds around 200,000 clones; just under 95% were observed only once. More than 1.4% of the sample is in the top ten clones. The source material was blood. These receptors originate from a man aged 18 to 30 in good health.

This rearrangement joins TRBV3-1 (or the pseudogene TRBV3-2) to TRBJ2-7, with D possibly matching TRBD2 (6 bases). Looked up from germline, CDR1 is LGHDT and CDR2 is YNNKEL (reference sequence). The CDR3 contains 15 residues. V was clipped by 4 bases and J by 0 bases, with 13 bases between them. As DNA, the CDR3 is TGTGCCAGCAGCCCCCGGGGGAGCACCTCCTACGAGCAGTACTTC. This codes for CASSPRGSTSYEQYF.

V is TRBV2 and J is TRBJ1-2; 9 nucleotides match TRBD1. Germline V gene sequence: CDR1 SNHLY, CDR2 FYNNEI. V lost 3 bases to trimming and J lost 7 bases; unmatched junction nucleotides: 6. The CDR3 contains 14 residues. The CDR3 spells CASSEEGQGLGYTF. CDR3 nucleotides: TGTGCCAGCAGTGAGGAGGGACAGGGACTTGGCTACACCTTC. Using reference TRBV2 and TRBJ1-2 for the parts outside the CDR3, the full variable domain is EPEVTQTPSHQVTQMGQEVILRCVPISNHLYFYWYRQILGQKVEFLVSFYNNEISEKSEIFDDQFSVERPDGSNFTLKIRSTKLEDSAMYFCASSEEGQGLGYTFGSGTRLTVV.

The J gene is TRBJ1-5, the V gene TRBV6-5, with TRBD1 identical over 7 bases. The CDR3 sequence is 12 residues long. Germline CDR1 reads MNHEY; CDR2 reads SVGAGI. CDR3 residues: CASGTGEEPQHF. CDR3 coding DNA: TGTGCATCGGGTACAGGGGAGGAGCCCCAGCATTTT.

For the CDR3, the DNA is TGTGCCAGCAGCTCCAACATAAACTCCTACAATGAGCAGTTCTTC. Its translation: CASSSNINSYNEQFF. The V gene is TRBV11-3, the J gene TRBJ2-1; no clear D. CDR3 length equals 15 residues. Germline assignment: CDR1 SGHNT and CDR2 YENEEA. V lost 4 bases and J lost 0, with 10 bases in between.

J is TRBJ1-5 and V is TRBV7-8; the D gene is possibly TRBD1 (5 bases). Per germline, CDR1 SGHVS and CDR2 FQNEAQ. This CDR3 contains 16 residues. Trimming pared 4 bases from V and 5 bases from J, leaving 18 bases between. The CDR3 protein is CASSSRRTGGYQPQHF. The CDR3 bases are TGTGCCAGCAGCTCCCGCCGAACAGGTGGATATCAGCCCCAGCATTTT.

The chain carries TRBV27 and TRBJ2-2, with D hard to call. Germline V CDR1 and CDR2: MNHEY, SMNVEV (reference sequence). This CDR3 spans 16 amino acids. The V end lost 0 bases, the J end lost 10 bases, and 18 bases lay between the germline ends. The CDR3 protein is CASSLSGATGLEELFF. Written as DNA, the CDR3 is TGTGCCAGCAGTTTATCAGGAGCTACCGGGTTAGAGGAGCTGTTTTTT.

The chain recombines TRBV18 with TRBJ2-5; D possibly corresponds to TRBD2 (5 bases). The CDR3 loop spans 15 amino acids. V lost 2 bases to trimming and J lost 2 bases, with 12 bases between them. Germline V gene lookup returns CDR1 KGHSH and CDR2 LQKENI. The CDR3 DNA sequence: TGTGCCAGCTCACCATCCCGGGATATACAAGAGACCCAGTACTTC. Encoded protein: CASSPSRDIQETQYF.

The chain recombines TRBV2 with TRBJ1-1; TRBD1 is a possible D gene (5 bases). Germline V CDR1 and CDR2: SNHLY, FYNNEI. Trimming took off 6 bases at V and 3 bases at J, with 14 bases between the two ends. The CDR3 runs 14 residues. The CDR3 DNA is TGTGCCAGCAGGCCGGGGCAACTATACACTGAAGCTTTCTTT. This sequence encodes CASRPGQLYTEAFF.